The 24 T cell receptor beta chains in this list originate from one sample, sequenced in a study of T cells in localized non-small cell lung cancer. Assay used: immunoSEQ multiplex PCR; TCRdb lists only in-frame clones, some missing. The top ten hold around 7.8% of the sample, which has about 40,000 clones, around 86% seen once. The material was peripheral blood mononuclear cells, obtained before any cancer treatment. These receptors all stem from an older male donor with stage II lung adenocarcinoma.

The chain couples TRBV30 to TRBJ2-1; a possible D gene is TRBD2 (5 bases). CDR3 length: 15 amino acids. Germline-derived CDR1 and CDR2 are GTSNPN and SVGIG (reference sequence). V lost 0 bases and J lost 0, with 9 bases in between. The CDR3 sequence is CAWSVLGSSYNEQFF. The DNA for the CDR3 is TGTGCCTGGAGTGTACTGGGGAGCTCCTACAATGAGCAGTTCTTC.

The V gene is TRBV11-2, the J gene TRBJ2-3, with a possible D match to TRBD1 (5 bases). This CDR3 has 12 residues. The ends were cut back, 3 bases at V and 6 bases at J, with 7 bases in the middle. Germline-derived CDR1 and CDR2 are SGHAT and FQNNGV. The CDR3 region has the DNA TGTGCCAGCAGCTTTTCAGGGGATACGCAGTATTTT. Translated, it gives CASSFSGDTQYF.

The chain uses TRBV12-5 and TRBJ2-7; D is possibly TRBD2 (5 bases). The V end lost 5 bases, the J end lost 5 bases, and 19 bases lay between the germline ends. There are 15 residues in the CDR3. The germline gives CDR1 LGHNT, CDR2 FRNRAP. The CDR3, as DNA: TGTGCTAGTGGTCGACTGGGGTTGGCGAGGGACGAGCAGTACTTC. It codes for CASGRLGLARDEQYF.

The rearrangement uses TRBV5-4 and TRBJ2-1, with D uncertain. CDR1 is SGHNT, CDR2 YYREEE, per germline (reference sequence). The CDR3 sequence is 14 residues long. V lost 7 bases, J lost 0 bases, and 11 bases lay in between. The CDR3 spells CASRRSSSYNEQFF. The CDR3 DNA reads as TGTGCCAGCCGCCGGTCCAGCTCCTACAATGAGCAGTTCTTC.

In its sample, this clone was seen a few times. This chain uses TRBV27 with TRBJ2-1; D possibly corresponds to TRBD2 (6 bases). This CDR3 has 17 amino acids. Germline values: CDR1 MNHEY, CDR2 SMNVEV (reference sequence). Trimming pared 5 bases from V and 3 bases from J, leaving 20 bases between. The CDR3 DNA reads TGTGCCAGCAGTCGCGGCGGGGACCGAGTCCGCTACAATGAGCAGTTCTTC. This sequence encodes CASSRGGDRVRYNEQFF.

The chain joins TRBV6-5 to TRBJ2-2; D uncertain. Germline V lookup: CDR1 MNHEY, CDR2 SVGAGI. V lost 6 bases and J 6 bases, leaving 14 bases between the germline ends. CDR3 length: 14 residues. The DNA of the CDR3 is TGTGCCAGCAGAAATAGAGGAGACGCCGGGGAGCTGTTTTTT. Amino acids: CASRNRGDAGELFF.

V gene TRBV2 combines with J gene TRBJ2-2; D is unresolved. The CDR3 sequence is 14 residues long. Germline loops: CDR1 SNHLY, CDR2 FYNNEI. Trimming removed 7 bases from V and 4 bases from J, with 13 bases in between. This CDR3 is CASTPLWRTGELFF. The CDR3 region has the DNA TGTGCCAGCACCCCCCTTTGGCGCACCGGGGAGCTGTTTTTT.

The rearrangement uses TRBV14 and TRBJ1-1, with D uncertain. This CDR3 has 14 residues. Germline V CDR1 and CDR2: SGHDN, FVKESK. Trimming removed 4 bases at V and 5 bases at J, with 14 bases between. CDR3: CASSRPLFATEAFF. The CDR3 bases are TGTGCCAGCAGCCGGCCGCTTTTCGCTACTGAAGCTTTCTTT. Full variable domain (missing parts from reference TRBV14 and TRBJ1-1): EAGVTQFPSHSVIEKGQTVTLRCDPISGHDNLYWYRRVMGKEIKFLLHFVKESKQDESGMPNNRFLAERTGGTYSTLKVQPAELEDSGVYFCASSRPLFATEAFFGQGTRLTVV.

The V call is TRBV5-1, the J call TRBJ1-1; 7 bases align to TRBD1. The V gene end was trimmed by 2 bases and the J gene end by 11 bases; junction bases not matched to a gene: 9. The CDR3 extends over 13 amino acids. Looked up from germline, CDR1 is SGHRS and CDR2 is YFSETQ. The CDR3 DNA follows: TGCGCCAGCAGCTTCCACCGACAGGGAGACGCTTTCTTT. Residues: CASSFHRQGDAFF.

The chain employs TRBV19 and TRBJ1-5; D may be TRBD1 (5 bases). V was pared by 1 base and J by 1 base, with 11 bases between. The CDR3 has 16 residues. The germline V gene encodes CDR1 LNHDA and CDR2 SQIVND (reference sequence). As DNA, the CDR3 is TGTGCCAGTAGTATAGTTGGGGCGCGGAGCAATCAGCCCCAGCATTTT. Its protein product is CASSIVGARSNQPQHF.

The genes are TRBV7-2 and TRBJ2-1; D unresolved. CDR3 size: 15 residues. Germline V gene sequence: CDR1 SGHTA, CDR2 FQGNSA. Trimming stripped 1 base from V and 4 bases from J, with 11 bases between. The DNA for the CDR3 is TGTGCCAGCAGCTTAGGCCAGGTGTCTTACAATGAGCAGTTCTTC. Translating gives CASSLGQVSYNEQFF.

V is TRBV6-6 and J is TRBJ1-1; 8 bases agree with TRBD1. The ends lost 4 bases at V and 7 bases at J; junction bases unmatched: 5. The germline gives CDR1 MNHNY, CDR2 SVGAGI (reference sequence). The length of the CDR3 is 13 residues. The CDR3 bases are TGTGCCAGCAGTTCCCCAGACAGGGGTGAAGCTTTCTTT. This translates into CASSSPDRGEAFF.

CDR3 in amino acids: CAISELGGRQPQHF. The CDR3, as DNA: TGTGCCATCAGTGAGTTGGGGGGAAGGCAGCCCCAGCATTTT. The chain is built from TRBV10-3 and TRBJ1-5; D might be TRBD1 (5 bases). The V gene's germline CDR1 is ENHRY and CDR2 SYGVKD. V was shortened by 1 base and J by 7 bases, with 11 bases between the two germline ends. CDR3 length: 14 residues.

CDR3 sequence (DNA): TGTGCCAGCAGCTTGGCTCTGAGCTCCTACGAGCAGTACTTC. It is translated as CASSLALSSYEQYF. This chain connects TRBV5-5 to TRBJ2-7; the D is unclear. This CDR3 has 14 residues. CDR1 and CDR2 from the germline V gene are SGHKS and YYEKEE (reference sequence). Trimming took 0 bases from V and 0 from J, leaving 7 bases between them.

This clone was counted only a few times. This sequence joins TRBV30 and TRBJ1-1; D is unclear. Germline V lookup: CDR1 GTSNPN, CDR2 SVGIG (reference sequence). The CDR3 extends over 15 amino acids. V was pared by 0 bases and J by 4 bases, with 15 bases between. The CDR3 spells CAWSVHGPRGTEAFF. The CDR3 coding sequence is TGTGCCTGGAGTGTACACGGTCCGCGCGGCACTGAAGCTTTCTTT.

The chain uses TRBV28 and TRBJ2-1; possible D gene TRBD1, 6 bases. Trimming shortened V by 7 bases and J by 5 bases, and 12 bases separated the two germline ends. CDR3 length: 13 amino acids. CDR1 is MDHEN, CDR2 SYDVKM, per germline. The CDR3 DNA sequence: TGTGCCAGCAAAAGACAGGTCGACAATGAGCAGTTCTTC. As protein: CASKRQVDNEQFF.

The chain recombines TRBV7-2 with TRBJ2-2, with D hard to call. V was shortened by 0 bases and J by 4 bases, with 12 bases between the two germline ends. Germline values: CDR1 SGHTA, CDR2 FQGNSA. This CDR3 contains 16 residues. The CDR3 DNA follows: TGTGCCAGCAGCTTAGCGCGAGGCAGACTCACCGGGGAGCTGTTTTTT. It specifies CASSLARGRLTGELFF.

This sequence joins TRBV28 and TRBJ1-1, with 9 bases that match TRBD1. Germline CDR1 MDHEN, CDR2 SYDVKM. This CDR3 has 15 amino acids. Unmatched junction bases numbered 11, after V lost 7 bases and J lost 5 bases. The CDR3 sequence is CASITSWDRETEAFF. The CDR3 region has the DNA TGTGCCAGCATTACTAGTTGGGACAGGGAAACTGAAGCTTTCTTT.

Worth noting for this clone: Other DNA sequences from this sample encode an identical CDR3 as well. The J gene is TRBJ2-7, the V gene TRBV27; TRBD2 agrees at 7 bases. The germline V gene has CDR1 MNHEY and CDR2 SMNVEV (reference sequence). V dropped 5 bases and J dropped 0; count of bases not matched to a gene: 4. This CDR3 has 14 amino acids. The CDR3 bases are TGTGCCAGCAGTCCGACTAGCCCCTCCTACGAGCAGTACTTC. It translates to CASSPTSPSYEQYF.

This chain uses TRBV6-5 with TRBJ1-1; TRBD1 might be the D (5 bases). The CDR3 has 15 amino acids. V was pared by 4 bases and J by 0 bases, with 12 bases between. The V gene's germline CDR1 is MNHEY and CDR2 SVGAGI. The DNA for the CDR3 is TGTGCCAGCAGTTTCGGGACCCAGTTGAACACTGAAGCTTTCTTT. This sequence encodes CASSFGTQLNTEAFF.

The chain uses TRBV28 and TRBJ1-4; 7 positions agree with TRBD1. V shed 5 bases and J 13 bases; nucleotides not matched to a gene: 10. CDR3 size: 13 residues. Germline CDR1 is MDHEN and CDR2 is SYDVKM. The CDR3 loop reads CASSDRAGGGLFF. DNA for the CDR3: TGTGCCAGCAGTGACAGGGCCGGAGGAGGACTGTTTTTT.

The chain links TRBV30 to TRBJ1-2, with D possibly being TRBD1 (6 bases). Germline V lookup: CDR1 GTSNPN, CDR2 SVGIG (reference sequence). CDR3 size: 12 residues. V was shortened by 3 bases and J by 9 bases, with 14 bases between the two germline ends. The CDR3 DNA reads as TGTGCCTGGAGACCCACAGGGAACAGCTACACCTTC. As protein: CAWRPTGNSYTF.

The chain has TRBV11-2 and TRBJ2-7; D remains ambiguous. Trimming cost V 2 bases and J 2 bases, with 7 bases left between them. CDR3 length equals 13 residues. CDR1 is SGHAT and CDR2 is FQNNGV in the germline V gene. CDR3 residues: CASSLLVTYEQYF. The CDR3 region has the DNA TGTGCCAGCAGCTTACTTGTGACCTACGAGCAGTACTTC. The variable domain in full, with the rest retrieved from reference TRBV11-2 and TRBJ2-7, is EAGVAQSPRYKIIEKRQSVAFWCNPISGHATLYWYQQILGQGPKLLIQFQNNGVVDDSQLPKDRFSAERLKGVDSTLKIQPAKLEDSAVYLCASSLLVTYEQYFGPGTRLTVT.

The J gene is TRBJ2-1, the V gene TRBV19; 11 nucleotides agree with TRBD2. The germline V gene has CDR1 LNHDA and CDR2 SQIVND (reference sequence). This CDR3 has 15 residues. Trimming removed 3 bases from V and 2 bases from J; junction bases left unmatched: 0. The CDR3 region is CASSMTSGTYNEQFF. The DNA of the CDR3 is TGTGCCAGTAGTATGACTAGCGGGACCTACAATGAGCAGTTCTTC.